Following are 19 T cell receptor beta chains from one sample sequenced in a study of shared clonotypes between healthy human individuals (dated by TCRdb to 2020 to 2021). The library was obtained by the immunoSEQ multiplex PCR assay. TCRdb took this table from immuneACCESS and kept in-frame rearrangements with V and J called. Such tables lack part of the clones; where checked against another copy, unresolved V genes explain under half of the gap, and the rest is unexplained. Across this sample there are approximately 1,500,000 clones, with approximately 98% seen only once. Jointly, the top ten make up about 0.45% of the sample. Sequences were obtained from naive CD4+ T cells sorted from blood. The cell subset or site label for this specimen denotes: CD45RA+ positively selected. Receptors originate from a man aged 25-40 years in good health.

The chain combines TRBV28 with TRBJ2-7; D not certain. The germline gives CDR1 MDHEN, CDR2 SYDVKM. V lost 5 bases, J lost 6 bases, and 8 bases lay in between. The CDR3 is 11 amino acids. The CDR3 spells CASSLLTEQYF. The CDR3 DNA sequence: TGTGCCAGCAGTCTATTGACCGAGCAGTACTTC.

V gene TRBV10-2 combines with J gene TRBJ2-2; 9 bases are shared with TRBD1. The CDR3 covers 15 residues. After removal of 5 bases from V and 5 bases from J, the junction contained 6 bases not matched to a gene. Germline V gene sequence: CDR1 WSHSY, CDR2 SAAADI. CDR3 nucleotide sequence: TGCGCCAGCAGTCAGACAGGGGGGCGAACCGGGGAGCTGTTTTTT. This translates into CASSQTGGRTGELFF.

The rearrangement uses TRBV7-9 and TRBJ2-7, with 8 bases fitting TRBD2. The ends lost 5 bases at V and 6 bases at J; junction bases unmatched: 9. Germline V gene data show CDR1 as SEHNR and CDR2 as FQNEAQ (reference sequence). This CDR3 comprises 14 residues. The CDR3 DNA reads TGTGCCAGCAGCCCCCTAAGCGGGAGTGGCGAGCAGTACTTC. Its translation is CASSPLSGSGEQYF.

CDR3 sequence (DNA): TGTGCCAGCAGCCAGAATGGGGATAGTAAACACGAGCAGTACTTC. Translated: CASSQNGDSKHEQYF. V is TRBV6-5 and J is TRBJ2-7; no firm D call. The CDR3 contains 15 residues. V was pared by 6 bases and J by 5 bases, with 20 bases between. The germline CDR1 and CDR2 sequences are MNHEY and SVGAGI.

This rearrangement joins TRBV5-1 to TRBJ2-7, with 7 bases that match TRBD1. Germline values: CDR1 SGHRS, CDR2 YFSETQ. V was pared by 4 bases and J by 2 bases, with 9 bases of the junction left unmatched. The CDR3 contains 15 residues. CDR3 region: CASSRNRDRTYEQYF. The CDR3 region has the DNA TGCGCCAGCAGCCGAAACAGGGACAGAACCTACGAGCAGTACTTC.

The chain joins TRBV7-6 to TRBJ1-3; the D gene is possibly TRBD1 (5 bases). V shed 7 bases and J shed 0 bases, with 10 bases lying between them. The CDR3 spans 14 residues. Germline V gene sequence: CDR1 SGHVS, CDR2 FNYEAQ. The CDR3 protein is CASKMQGSGNTIYF. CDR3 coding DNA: TGTGCCAGCAAAATGCAGGGCTCTGGAAACACCATATATTTT. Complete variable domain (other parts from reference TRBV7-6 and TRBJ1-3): GAGVSQSPRYKVTKRGQDVALRCDPISGHVSLYWYRQALGQGPEFLTYFNYEAQQDKSGLPNDRFSAERPEGSISTLTIQRTEQRDSAMYRCASKMQGSGNTIYFGEGSWLTVV.

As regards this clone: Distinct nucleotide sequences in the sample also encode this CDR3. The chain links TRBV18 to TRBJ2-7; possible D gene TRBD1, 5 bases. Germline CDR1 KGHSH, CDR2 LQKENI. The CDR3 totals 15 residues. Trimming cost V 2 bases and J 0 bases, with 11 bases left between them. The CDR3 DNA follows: TGTGCCAGCTCACCAAACAGGTTAAGCTCCTACGAGCAGTACTTC. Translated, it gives CASSPNRLSSYEQYF. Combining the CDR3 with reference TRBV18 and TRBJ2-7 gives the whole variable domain NAGVMQNPRHLVRRRGQEARLRCSPMKGHSHVYWYRQLPEEGLKFMVYLQKENIIDESGMPKERFSAEFPKEGPSILRIQQVVRGDSAAYFCASSPNRLSSYEQYFGPGTRLTVT.

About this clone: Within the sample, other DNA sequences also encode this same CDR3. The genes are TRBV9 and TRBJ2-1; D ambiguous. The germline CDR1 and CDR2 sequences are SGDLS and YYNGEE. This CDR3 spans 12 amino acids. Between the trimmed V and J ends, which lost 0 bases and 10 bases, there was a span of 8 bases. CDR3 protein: CASSVVGGEQFF. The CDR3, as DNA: TGTGCCAGCAGCGTAGTGGGCGGAGAGCAGTTCTTC.

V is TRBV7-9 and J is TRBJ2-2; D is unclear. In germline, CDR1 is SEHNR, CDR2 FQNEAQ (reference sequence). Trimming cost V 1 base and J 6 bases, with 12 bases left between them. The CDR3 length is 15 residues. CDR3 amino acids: CASSLVMASPGELFF. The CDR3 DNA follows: TGTGCCAGCAGCTTAGTAATGGCTTCCCCCGGGGAGCTGTTTTTT.

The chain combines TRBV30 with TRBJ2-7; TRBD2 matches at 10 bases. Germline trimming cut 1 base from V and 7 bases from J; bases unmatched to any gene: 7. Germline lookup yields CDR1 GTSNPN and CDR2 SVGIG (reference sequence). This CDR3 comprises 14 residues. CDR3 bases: TGTGCCTGGAGTGGGACTAGCGGAGGGGGGGAGCAGTACTTC. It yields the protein CAWSGTSGGGEQYF.

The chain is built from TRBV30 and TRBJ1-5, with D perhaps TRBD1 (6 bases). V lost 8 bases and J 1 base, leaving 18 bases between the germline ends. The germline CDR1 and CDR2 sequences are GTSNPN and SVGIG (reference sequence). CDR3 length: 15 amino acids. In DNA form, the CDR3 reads TGTGCCAGCGAGGCGGGGGCCGGGAGCAATCAGCCCCAGCATTTT. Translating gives CASEAGAGSNQPQHF.

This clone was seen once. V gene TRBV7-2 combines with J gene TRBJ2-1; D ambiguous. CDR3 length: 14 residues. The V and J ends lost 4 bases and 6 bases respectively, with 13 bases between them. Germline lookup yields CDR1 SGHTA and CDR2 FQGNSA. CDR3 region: CASSSQLQRNEQFF. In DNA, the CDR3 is TGTGCCAGCAGCTCCCAACTTCAGCGCAATGAGCAGTTCTTC.

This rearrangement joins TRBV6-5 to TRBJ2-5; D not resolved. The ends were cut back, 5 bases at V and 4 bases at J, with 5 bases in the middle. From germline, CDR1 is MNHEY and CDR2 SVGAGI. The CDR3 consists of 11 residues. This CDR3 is CASSKGETQYF. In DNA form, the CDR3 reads TGTGCCAGCAGTAAAGGAGAGACCCAGTACTTC.

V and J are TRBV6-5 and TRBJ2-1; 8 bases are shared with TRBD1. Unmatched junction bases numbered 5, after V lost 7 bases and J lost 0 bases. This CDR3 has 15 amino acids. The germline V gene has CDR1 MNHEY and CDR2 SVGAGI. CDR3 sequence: CASKGQASSYNEQFF. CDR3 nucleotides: TGTGCCAGCAAGGGACAGGCGAGCTCCTACAATGAGCAGTTCTTC.

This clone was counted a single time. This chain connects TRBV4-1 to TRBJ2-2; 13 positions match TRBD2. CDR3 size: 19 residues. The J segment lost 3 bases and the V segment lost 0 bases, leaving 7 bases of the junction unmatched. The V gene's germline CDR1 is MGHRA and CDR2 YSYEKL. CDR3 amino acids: CASSQERTSGRFHTGELFF. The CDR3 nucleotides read TGCGCCAGCAGCCAAGAAAGGACTAGCGGGAGATTTCACACCGGGGAGCTGTTTTTT.

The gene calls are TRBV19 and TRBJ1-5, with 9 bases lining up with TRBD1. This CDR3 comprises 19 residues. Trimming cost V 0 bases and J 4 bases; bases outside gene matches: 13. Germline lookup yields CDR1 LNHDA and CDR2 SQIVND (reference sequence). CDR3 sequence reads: CASSIDRMRGQGRNQPQHF. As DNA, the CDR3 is TGTGCCAGTAGTATAGATCGAATGCGGGGACAGGGAAGGAATCAGCCCCAGCATTTT.

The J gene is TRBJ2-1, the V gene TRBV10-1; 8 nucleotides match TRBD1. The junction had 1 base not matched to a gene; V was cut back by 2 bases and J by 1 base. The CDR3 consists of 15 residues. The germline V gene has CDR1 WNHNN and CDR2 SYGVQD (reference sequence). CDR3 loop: CASSEGQGSYNEQFF. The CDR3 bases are TGCGCCAGCAGTGAGGGACAGGGTTCCTACAATGAGCAGTTCTTC.

CDR3 sequence: CASSAYSLPGTYEQYF. The CDR3, as DNA: TGCGCCAGCAGCGCCTACTCCCTTCCCGGAACCTACGAGCAGTACTTC. The chain is built from TRBV5-1 and TRBJ2-7; D is unresolved. Per the germline V gene, CDR1 is SGHRS and CDR2 is YFSETQ. The CDR3 has 16 residues. The ends were cut back, 4 bases at V and 2 bases at J, with 19 bases in the middle.

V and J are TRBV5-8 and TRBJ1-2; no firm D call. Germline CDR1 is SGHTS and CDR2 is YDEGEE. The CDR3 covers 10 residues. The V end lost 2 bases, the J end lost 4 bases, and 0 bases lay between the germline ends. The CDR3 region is CASSFYGYTF. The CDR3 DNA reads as TGTGCCAGCAGCTTCTATGGCTACACCTTC.